The entry below describes one T cell receptor beta chain. The antigen remains undetermined. The data derive from a study of human T cells and chemical hapten exposure. The overall study: Throughout a study of approximately 5 months, patients underwent weekly scalp administration of diphenylcyclopropenone doses. Affected patients, primarily female, had alopecia areata, totalis or universalis.

Study-level results: PT1 expanded TCR counts and patch test score were linked, and their correlation was positive. Given that the donors had alopecia, their immune response may differ from that seen in healthy people.

Time point here: patch test 1, 2 weeks after DPC sensitization. The treatment was: therapeutic diphenylcyclopropenone sensitization with weekly scalp DPC. TCRdb itself ran the RACE reads through MiXCR, one entry per CDR3 protein. The sample lists around 77,000 distinct CDR3 sequences, roughly 9.8% occurring once. The sample consisted of whole blood, taken in connection with sensitization to the hapten diphenylcyclopropenone (DPC). The TCR originated in a woman in her forties with alopecia areata. Some clones in this sample may be carry-over from other donors' samples.

In DNA, the CDR3 is TGTGCCAGCAGCGGTGAAAGGGGCTCTGGAAACACCATATATTTT. Translation: CASSGERGSGNTIYF. The V and J genes are TRBV9 and TRBJ1-3, with D possibly matching TRBD1 (5 bases). The CDR3 loop spans 15 amino acids. Per the germline V gene, CDR1 is SGDLS and CDR2 is YYNGEE. Trimming removed 3 bases at V and 0 bases at J, with 10 bases between.